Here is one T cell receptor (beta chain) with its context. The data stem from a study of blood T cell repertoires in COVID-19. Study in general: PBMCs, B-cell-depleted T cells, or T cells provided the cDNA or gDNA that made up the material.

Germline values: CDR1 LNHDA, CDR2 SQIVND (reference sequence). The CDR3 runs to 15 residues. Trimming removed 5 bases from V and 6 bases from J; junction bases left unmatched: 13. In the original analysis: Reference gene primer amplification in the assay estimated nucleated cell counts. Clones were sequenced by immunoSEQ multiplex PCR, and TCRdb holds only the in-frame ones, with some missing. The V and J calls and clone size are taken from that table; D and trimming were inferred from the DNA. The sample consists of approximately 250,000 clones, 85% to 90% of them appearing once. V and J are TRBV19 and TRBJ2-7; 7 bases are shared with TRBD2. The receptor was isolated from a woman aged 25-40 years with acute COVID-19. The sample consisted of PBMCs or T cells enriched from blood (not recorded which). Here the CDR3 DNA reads TGTGCCAGTAGTCCGACGGGGGGACTTTTTTCCGAGCAGTACTTC. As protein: CASSPTGGLFSEQYF.